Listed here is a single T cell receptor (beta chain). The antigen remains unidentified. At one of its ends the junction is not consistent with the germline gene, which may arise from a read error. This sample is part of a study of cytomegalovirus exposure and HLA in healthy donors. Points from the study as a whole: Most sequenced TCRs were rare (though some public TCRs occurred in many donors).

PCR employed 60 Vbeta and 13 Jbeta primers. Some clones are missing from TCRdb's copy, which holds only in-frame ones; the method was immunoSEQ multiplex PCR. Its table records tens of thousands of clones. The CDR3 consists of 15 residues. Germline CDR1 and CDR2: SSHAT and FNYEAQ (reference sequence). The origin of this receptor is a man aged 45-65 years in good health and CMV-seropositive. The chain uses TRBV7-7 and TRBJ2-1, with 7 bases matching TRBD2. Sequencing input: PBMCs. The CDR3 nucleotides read TGTGCTAGCAGCTTAAACAGCGGGACTGTCAATGAGCAGTTCTTC. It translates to CASSLNSGTVNEQFF. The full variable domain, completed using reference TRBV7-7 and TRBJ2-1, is GAGVSQSPRYKVTKRGQDVTLRCDPISSHATLYWYQQALGQGPEFLTYFNYEAQPDKSGLPSDRFSAERPEGSISTLTIQRTEQRDSAMYRCASSLNSGTVNEQFFGPGTRLTVL.